This TCR beta chain was sequenced for a study of shared clonotypes between healthy human individuals. Study as a whole: The study drew on a couple of women and a few men aged 18 to 49 as donors.

Notes on the study in general: It was only blood that was sampled, and tissue repertoires likely differ.

Researchers divided each subset's genomic DNA evenly across several immunoSEQ plates. Clones were read by immunoSEQ multiplex PCR, and TCRdb kept only the in-frame ones, dropping some. The table lists around 2.3 million clones, almost 96% of them singletons. V shed 3 bases and J shed 0 bases, with 10 bases lying between them. Per the germline V gene, CDR1 is SGHNT and CDR2 is YYREEE (reference sequence). This CDR3 region has 16 residues. Note on this clone: The antigen remains unidentified.

The chain links TRBV5-4 to TRBJ2-6; no reliable D call. Specimen: naive CD4+ T cells sorted from blood. The subset: CD45RA+ positively selected. This TCR was recovered from a young man in good health. CDR3 DNA sequence: TGTGCCAGCAGCTCCAGGACCCCCTCTGGGGCCAACGTCCTGACTTTC. Translating gives CASSSRTPSGANVLTF.